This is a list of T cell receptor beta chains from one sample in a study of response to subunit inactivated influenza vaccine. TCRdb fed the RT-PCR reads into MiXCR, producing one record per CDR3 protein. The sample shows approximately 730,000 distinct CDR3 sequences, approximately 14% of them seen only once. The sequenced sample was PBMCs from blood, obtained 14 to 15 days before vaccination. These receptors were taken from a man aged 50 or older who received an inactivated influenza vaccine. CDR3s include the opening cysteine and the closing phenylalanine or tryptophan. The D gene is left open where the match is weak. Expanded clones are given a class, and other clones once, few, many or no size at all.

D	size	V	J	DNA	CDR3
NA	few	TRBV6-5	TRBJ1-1	TGTGCCAGCAGTTACAGACAGCCCAGCACTGAAGCTTTCTTT	CASSYRQPSTEAFF
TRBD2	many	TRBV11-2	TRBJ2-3	TGTGCCAGCAGCACCTCCGTCCTAGCGGGGGGAAGCACAGATACGCAGTATTTT	CASSTSVLAGGSTDTQYF
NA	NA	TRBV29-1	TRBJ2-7	TGCAGCGTCGCTCTGGGGTTGAGCTCCTACGAGCAGTACTTC	CSVALGLSSYEQYF
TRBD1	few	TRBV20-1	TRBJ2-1	TGCAGTGCTAGAGGGGGGACAGGGGGCCCGAATGAGCAGTTCTTC	CSARGGTGGPNEQFF
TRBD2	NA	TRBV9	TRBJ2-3	TGTGCCAGCAGCGTAGCGGCTAGCGGGAGGACAGATACGCAGTATTTT	CASSVAASGRTDTQYF
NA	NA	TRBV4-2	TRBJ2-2	TGTGCCAGCAGCCGGCCTACTAACACCGGGGAGCTGTTTTTT	CASSRPTNTGELFF
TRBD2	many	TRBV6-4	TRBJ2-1	TGTGCCAGCAGTGCCGGACTAGCGGGTTACAATGAGCAGTTCTTC	CASSAGLAGYNEQFF
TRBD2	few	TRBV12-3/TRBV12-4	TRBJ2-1	TGTGCCAGCAGTTTAGGAGGGACTATTGTCTACAATGAGCAGTTCTTC	CASSLGGTIVYNEQFF
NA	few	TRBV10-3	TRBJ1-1	TGTGCCATCAGTGATAAACCTAGAGGGTCGGTCACTGAAGCTTTCTTT	CAISDKPRGSVTEAFF
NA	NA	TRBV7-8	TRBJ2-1	TGTGCCAGCAGCACTGACAGGCTAGATAGGGATGAGCAGTTCTTC	CASSTDRLDRDEQFF
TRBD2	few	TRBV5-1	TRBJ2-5	TGCGCCAGCAGCACTGGACTAGCGGGAGGGCCTGAGACCCAGTACTTC	CASSTGLAGGPETQYF
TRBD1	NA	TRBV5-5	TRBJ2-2	TGTGCCAGCAGCCGACCGGGACAGGGAAGCGGGGAGCTGTTTTTT	CASSRPGQGSGELFF
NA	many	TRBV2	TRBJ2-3	TGTGCCAGCAGGGGGGACATTACAAGGGGAGATACGCAGTATTTT	CASRGDITRGDTQYF
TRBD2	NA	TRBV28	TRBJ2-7	TGTGCCAGCAGCTTTAGCGGGGCGGGGGAGCAGTACTTC	CASSFSGAGEQYF
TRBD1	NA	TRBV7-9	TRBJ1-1	TGTGCCAGCAGCTCCCACAGGGGACGCAGCACTGAAGCTTTCTTT	CASSSHRGRSTEAFF
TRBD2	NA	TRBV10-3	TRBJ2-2	TGTGCCATCAGGAAGGGACTAGCGGGACCCGGACGTAAGCTGTTTTTT	CAIRKGLAGPGRKLFF
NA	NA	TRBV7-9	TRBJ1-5	TGTGCCAGCAGCCGGAATGGGGGCAATCAGCCCCAGCATTTT	CASSRNGGNQPQHF
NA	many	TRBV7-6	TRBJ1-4	TGTGCCAGCAGCAAGACAGCAACTAATGAAAAACTGTTTTTT	CASSKTATNEKLFF
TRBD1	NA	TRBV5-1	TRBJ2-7	TGCGCCAGCAGCGCCGGGACAGCTTTTTATACCCCCTACGAGCAGTACTTC	CASSAGTAFYTPYEQYF
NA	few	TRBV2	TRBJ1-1	TGTGCCAGCAGGGCCCAGAATCGGTTCATGAACACTGAAGCTTTCTTT	CASRAQNRFMNTEAFF
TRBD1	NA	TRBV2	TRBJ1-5	TGTGCCAGCAGTTTATTGGGACAGGGGAAGCAGCCCCAGCATTTT	CASSLLGQGKQPQHF
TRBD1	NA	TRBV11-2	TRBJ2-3	TGTGCCAGCAGCTTAGGAGGGGGCGGTACGCAGTATTTT	CASSLGGGGTQYF
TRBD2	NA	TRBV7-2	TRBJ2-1	TGTGCCAGCAGCTTAGCAGCTAGCGGGACCTACAATGAGCAGTTCTTC	CASSLAASGTYNEQFF
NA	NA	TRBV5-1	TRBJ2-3	TGCGCCAGCAGCCCGGGGCATAGGACAGATACGCAGTATTTT	CASSPGHRTDTQYF
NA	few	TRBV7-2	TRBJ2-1	TGTGCCAGCAGCTACCTTAGCGGACTCTCCTACAATGAGCAGTTCTTC	CASSYLSGLSYNEQFF
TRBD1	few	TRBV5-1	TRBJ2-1	TGCGCCAGCAGCCCCTCCGGGACAGGCTCCTACAATGAGCAGTTCTTC	CASSPSGTGSYNEQFF
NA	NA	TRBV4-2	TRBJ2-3	TGTGCCAGCAGCCCGAACGACGGGAGTACCACGCAGTATTTT	CASSPNDGSTTQYF
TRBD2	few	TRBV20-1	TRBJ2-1	TGCAGTGCTAGAGTTCTAGCGGGAGACAATGAGCAGTTCTTC	CSARVLAGDNEQFF
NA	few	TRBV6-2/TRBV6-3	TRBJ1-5	TGTGCCAGCAGGACGGGGGGGCGCAATCAGCCCCAGCATTTT	CASRTGGRNQPQHF
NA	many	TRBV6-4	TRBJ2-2	TGTGCCAGCAGTGCGAGGGGGGCGTTTACCGGGGAGCTGTTTTTT	CASSARGAFTGELFF
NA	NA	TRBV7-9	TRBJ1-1	TGTGCCAGCAGCCTGCAGTCCTCGAACACTGAAGCTTTCTTT	CASSLQSSNTEAFF
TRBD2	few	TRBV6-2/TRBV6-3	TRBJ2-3	TGTGCCAGCAGTGATCGGGGGGGCAGAATGGATACGCAGTATTTT	CASSDRGGRMDTQYF
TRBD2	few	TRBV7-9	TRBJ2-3	TGTGCCAGCAGCTCCGGGACTAGCGGGAGCTATACGCAGTATTTT	CASSSGTSGSYTQYF
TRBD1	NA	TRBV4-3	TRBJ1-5	TGCGCCAGCAGCCAAGATGCGGCAGGGGGTCAGCCCCAGCATTTT	CASSQDAAGGQPQHF
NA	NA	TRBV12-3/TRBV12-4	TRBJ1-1	TGTGCCAGCAGTTTATGGGTTACTGAAGCTTTCTTT	CASSLWVTEAFF
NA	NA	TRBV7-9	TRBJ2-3	TGTGCCAGCAGCTTCAATGGGCAGGCGATCACAGATACGCAGTATTTT	CASSFNGQAITDTQYF
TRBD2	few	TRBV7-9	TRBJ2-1	TGTGCCAGCAGGGGGACTAGCGGAAGGGGCTACAATGAGCAGTTCTTC	CASRGTSGRGYNEQFF
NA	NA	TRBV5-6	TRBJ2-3	TGTGCCAGCAGCTTGGGGGGACTTACGCAGTATTTT	CASSLGGLTQYF
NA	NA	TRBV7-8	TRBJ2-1	TGTGCCAGCAGCTTAGGAAGAGGGGCCGAGCAGTTCTTC	CASSLGRGAEQFF
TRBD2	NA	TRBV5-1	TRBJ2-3	TGCGCCAGCAGGACTAGCGGGGACACAGATACGCAGTATTTT	CASRTSGDTDTQYF
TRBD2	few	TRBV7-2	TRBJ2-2	TGTGCCAGCAGATCCGGGACTAGCCTAACCGGGGAGCTGTTTTTT	CASRSGTSLTGELFF
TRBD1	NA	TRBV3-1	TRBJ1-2	TGTGCCAGCAGATCCGGGACAGGGGTCTATGGCTACACCTTC	CASRSGTGVYGYTF
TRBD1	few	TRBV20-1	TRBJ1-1	TGCAGTGCTAGAGATCTCGGACAGGGTAGCTTGTCTGAAGCTTTCTTT	CSARDLGQGSLSEAFF
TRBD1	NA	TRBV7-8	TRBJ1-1	TGTGCCAGCAGCCACAGGGGGCGAGACACTGAAGCTTTCTTT	CASSHRGRDTEAFF
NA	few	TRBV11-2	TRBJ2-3	TGTGCCAGCAGAACCGGGACAATGATCAGGGCGGGTCTCACAGATACGCAGTATTTT	CASRTGTMIRAGLTDTQYF
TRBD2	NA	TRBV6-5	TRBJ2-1	TGTGCCAGCAGTTACCCGAGCGGGGGGGGTTCAAATGAGCAGTTCTTC	CASSYPSGGGSNEQFF
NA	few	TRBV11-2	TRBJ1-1	TGTGCCAGCAGCTTAGGAACTGGGGCTACTGAAGCTTTCTTT	CASSLGTGATEAFF
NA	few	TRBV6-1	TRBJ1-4	TGTGCCAGCAGTGCTGGGGCCGGGTTTGCAACTAATGAAAAACTGTTTTTT	CASSAGAGFATNEKLFF
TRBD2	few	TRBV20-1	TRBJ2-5	TGCAGTGCCCGAGCGGGGGGGCGCGTAGAGACCCAGTACTTC	CSARAGGRVETQYF
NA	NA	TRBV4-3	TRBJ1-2	TGCGCCAGCAGCCAAGGGACTTCTCAAATGGCTAACTATGGCTACACCTTC	CASSQGTSQMANYGYTF